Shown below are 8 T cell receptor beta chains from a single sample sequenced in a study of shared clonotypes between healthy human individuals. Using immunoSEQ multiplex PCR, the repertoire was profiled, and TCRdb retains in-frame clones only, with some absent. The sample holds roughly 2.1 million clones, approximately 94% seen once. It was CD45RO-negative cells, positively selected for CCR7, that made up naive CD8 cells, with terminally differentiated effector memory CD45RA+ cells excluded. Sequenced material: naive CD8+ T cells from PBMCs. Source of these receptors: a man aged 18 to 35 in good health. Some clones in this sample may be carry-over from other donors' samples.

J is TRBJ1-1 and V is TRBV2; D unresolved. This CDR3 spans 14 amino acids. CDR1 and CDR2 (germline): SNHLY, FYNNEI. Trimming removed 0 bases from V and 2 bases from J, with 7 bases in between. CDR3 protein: CASSEANGNTEAFF. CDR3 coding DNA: TGTGCCAGCAGTGAAGCAAACGGAAACACTGAAGCTTTCTTT.

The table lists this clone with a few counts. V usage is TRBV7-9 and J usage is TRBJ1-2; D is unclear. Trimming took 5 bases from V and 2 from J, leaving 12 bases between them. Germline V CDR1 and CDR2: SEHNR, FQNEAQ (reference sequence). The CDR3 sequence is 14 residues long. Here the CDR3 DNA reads TGTGCCAGCAGCCCCCCCAAACTCAACTATGGCTACACCTTC. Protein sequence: CASSPPKLNYGYTF.

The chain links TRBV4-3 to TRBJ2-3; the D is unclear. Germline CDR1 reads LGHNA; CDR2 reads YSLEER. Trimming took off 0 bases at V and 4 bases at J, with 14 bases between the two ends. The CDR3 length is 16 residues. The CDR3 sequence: CASSQDTWLYSDTQYF. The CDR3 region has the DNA TGCGCCAGCAGCCAAGATACCTGGCTATATTCAGATACGCAGTATTTT.

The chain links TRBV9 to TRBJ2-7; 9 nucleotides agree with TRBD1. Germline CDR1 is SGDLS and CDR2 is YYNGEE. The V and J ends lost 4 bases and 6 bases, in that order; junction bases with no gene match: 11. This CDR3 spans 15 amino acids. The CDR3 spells CASSSRTGESSEQYF. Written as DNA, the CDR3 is TGTGCCAGCAGCTCTCGGACAGGGGAGAGTAGCGAGCAGTACTTC. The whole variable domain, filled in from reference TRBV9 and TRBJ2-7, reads DSGVTQTPKHLITATGQRVTLRCSPRSGDLSVYWYQQSLDQGLQFLIQYYNGEERAKGNILERFSAQQFPDLHSELNLSSLELGDSALYFCASSSRTGESSEQYFGPGTRLTVT.

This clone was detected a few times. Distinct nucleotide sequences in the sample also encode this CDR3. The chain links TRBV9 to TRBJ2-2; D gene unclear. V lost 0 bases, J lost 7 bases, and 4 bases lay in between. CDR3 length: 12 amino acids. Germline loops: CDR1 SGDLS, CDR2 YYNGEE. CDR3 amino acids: CASSVGVGELFF. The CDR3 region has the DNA TGTGCCAGCAGCGTAGGGGTCGGGGAGCTGTTTTTT.

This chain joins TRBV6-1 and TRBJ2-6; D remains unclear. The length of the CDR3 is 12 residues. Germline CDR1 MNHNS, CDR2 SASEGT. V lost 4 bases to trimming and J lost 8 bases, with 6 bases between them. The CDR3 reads CASSGDSNVLTF. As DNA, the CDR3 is TGTGCCAGCAGTGGCGACTCCAACGTCCTGACTTTC.

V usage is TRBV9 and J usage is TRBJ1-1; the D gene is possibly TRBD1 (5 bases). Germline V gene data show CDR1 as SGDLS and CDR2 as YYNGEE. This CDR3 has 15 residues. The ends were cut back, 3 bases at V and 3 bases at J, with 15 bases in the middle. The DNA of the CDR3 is TGTGCCAGCAGCGCTCTCCAAGGGGAGGACACTGAAGCTTTCTTT. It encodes CASSALQGEDTEAFF. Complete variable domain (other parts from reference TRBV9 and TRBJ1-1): DSGVTQTPKHLITATGQRVTLRCSPRSGDLSVYWYQQSLDQGLQFLIQYYNGEERAKGNILERFSAQQFPDLHSELNLSSLELGDSALYFCASSALQGEDTEAFFGQGTRLTVV.

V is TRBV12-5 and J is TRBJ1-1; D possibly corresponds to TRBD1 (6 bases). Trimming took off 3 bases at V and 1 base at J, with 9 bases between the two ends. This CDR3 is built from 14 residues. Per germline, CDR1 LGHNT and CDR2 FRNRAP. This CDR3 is CASGFDRWNTEAFF. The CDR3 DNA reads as TGTGCTAGTGGTTTCGACAGGTGGAACACTGAAGCTTTCTTT.